The rows below give T cell receptor beta chains drawn from one sample of a study of blood T cell repertoires in COVID-19. Sequenced by immunoSEQ multiplex PCR; TCRdb stores in-frame clones only, minus some. The sample records about 61,000 clones, almost 90% being singletons. Sequenced input: peripheral blood. These TCRs come from a woman in her 50s with active or convalescent COVID-19. The CDR3 runs from the conserved cysteine through the conserved F or W. The order of the fields is V gene, J gene, clone size, D gene, CDR3 protein, CDR3 DNA. D genes are given only for firm matches. Expanded clones are given a class, and other clones once, few, many or no size at all.

TRBV15	TRBJ2-6	NA	TRBD1	CATSSTGDNTGANVLTF	TGTGCCACCAGCAGTACAGGGGATAATACTGGGGCCAACGTCCTGACTTTC
TRBV7-3	TRBJ2-1	NA	NA	CASSLLGSGSNEQFF	TGTGCCAGCAGCTTACTCGGATCGGGGTCCAATGAGCAGTTCTTC
TRBV5-1	TRBJ1-2	NA	NA	CASSNQRGYGYTF	TGCGCCAGCAGCAACCAGCGGGGCTATGGCTACACCTTC
TRBV7-3	TRBJ1-1	once	NA	CASTFWGVNTEAFF	TGTGCCAGCACCTTTTGGGGGGTAAACACTGAAGCTTTCTTT
TRBV10-2	TRBJ2-5	NA	NA	CASRSGETQYF	TGCGCCAGCAGATCGGGAGAGACCCAGTACTTC
TRBV27	TRBJ2-2	once	NA	CASIGHDRGGELFF	TGTGCCAGCATTGGACACGACCGAGGCGGGGAGCTGTTTTTT
TRBV19	TRBJ1-5	NA	NA	CASKKQGVGQPQHF	TGTGCCAGTAAGAAACAGGGAGTCGGACAGCCCCAGCATTTT
TRBV28	TRBJ1-1	NA	TRBD1	CASSLGQGGTEAFF	TGTGCCAGCAGTTTGGGACAGGGCGGGACTGAAGCTTTCTTT
TRBV14	TRBJ2-7	few	TRBD1	CASSPWTGYTYEQYF	TGTGCCAGCAGCCCGTGGACAGGGTACACCTACGAGCAGTACTTC
TRBV6-4	TRBJ2-1	NA	TRBD2	CASSASGSWEYNEQFF	TGTGCCAGCAGTGCAAGCGGGAGCTGGGAATACAATGAGCAGTTCTTC
TRBV28	TRBJ2-7	NA	TRBD2	CASSPAGGQLNEQYF	TGTGCCAGCAGTCCAGCGGGAGGGCAACTCAACGAGCAGTACTTC
TRBV9	TRBJ2-2	NA	NA	CASSVAPERVRTGELFF	TGTGCCAGCAGCGTAGCCCCCGAGAGGGTCCGCACCGGGGAGCTGTTTTTT
TRBV2	TRBJ1-1	NA	NA	CASSDQFNTEAFF	TGTGCCAGCAGTGACCAGTTTAACACTGAAGCTTTCTTT
TRBV27	TRBJ1-6	NA	NA	CASSLDSAGLTTLHF	TGTGCCAGCAGTTTAGATTCCGCGGGGCTGACGACCCTCCACTTT
TRBV27	TRBJ1-6	NA	NA	CASKTSLYSYNSPLHF	TGTGCCAGCAAGACGTCACTATACTCCTATAATTCACCCCTCCACTTT
TRBV2	TRBJ2-1	once	TRBD2	CASTGLAGEVNEQFF	TGTGCCAGCACCGGACTAGCGGGAGAGGTGAATGAGCAGTTCTTC
TRBV4-2	TRBJ2-7	NA	TRBD2	CASSQRSSSSGGAYEQYF	TGTGCCAGCAGCCAAAGATCCTCTTCTAGCGGGGGGGCCTACGAGCAGTACTTC
TRBV5-6	TRBJ1-1	NA	NA	CASSLETGFNTEAFF	TGTGCCAGCAGCTTAGAGACAGGATTCAACACTGAAGCTTTCTTT
TRBV10-1	TRBJ2-7	once	TRBD2	CASSESAGGPNEQYF	TGCGCCAGCAGTGAGTCGGCGGGAGGGCCCAACGAGCAGTACTTC
TRBV7-9	TRBJ2-1	few	NA	CASSLPIAATPSYNEQFF	TGTGCCAGCAGCTTACCAATAGCGGCCACGCCATCCTACAATGAGCAGTTCTTC
TRBV6-5	TRBJ1-4	NA	TRBD1	CASRYRGGFGEKLFF	TGTGCCAGCAGATACAGGGGGGGATTTGGTGAAAAACTGTTTTTT
TRBV25-1	TRBJ1-3	NA	NA	CASPARGKGNTIYF	TGTGCCAGTCCCGCGAGGGGGAAAGGAAACACCATATATTTT
TRBV29-1	TRBJ2-3	NA	NA	CSVGVRSGTGHITDTQYF	TGCAGCGTTGGGGTGAGGTCGGGGACGGGACACATCACAGATACGCAGTATTTT